Here is one T cell receptor (beta chain) with its context. Some clones are missing from TCRdb's copy, which holds only in-frame ones; the method was immunoSEQ multiplex PCR. The sample holds roughly 250,000 clones, approximately 85% seen once. These data originate in a study of blood T cell repertoires in COVID-19. Germline V gives CDR1 PRHDT, CDR2 FYEKMQ (reference sequence). This CDR3 comprises 16 residues. V was pared by 0 bases and J by 7 bases, with 6 bases of the junction left unmatched. Adults between roughly 18 and 100 years of age took part from 24 US areas. V and J are TRBV13 and TRBJ2-1, with 10 positions matching TRBD2. The clonotype was recovered from a woman aged 30 to 39 who had recovered from COVID-19. The sample was PBMCs or T cells enriched from blood (not recorded which). The CDR3 protein is CASSLGLAGVGNEQFF. In nucleotides, the CDR3 is TGTGCCAGCAGCTTAGGTCTAGCGGGAGTGGGAAATGAGCAGTTCTTC.